Listed here is a single T cell receptor (beta chain). Data came from immunoSEQ multiplex PCR; TCRdb stores just in-frame clones and leaves some out. Here the sample spans over 55,000 clones, more than 75% being singletons. Trimming cost V 6 bases and J 0 bases, with 6 bases left between them. Per the germline V gene, CDR1 is MGHDK and CDR2 is SYGVNS. The length of the CDR3 is 13 residues. This record belongs to a study of technical replicates of blood from a few donors. The receptor was isolated from a human donor in good health. Some clones in this sample may be carry-over from other donors' samples. Sequenced sample: PBMCs. V is TRBV25-1 and J is TRBJ1-3, with D possibly TRBD1 on 6 matching bases. The DNA for the CDR3 is TGTGCCAGCAGGGACAGCTCTGGAAACACCATATATTTT. This codes for CASRDSSGNTIYF.